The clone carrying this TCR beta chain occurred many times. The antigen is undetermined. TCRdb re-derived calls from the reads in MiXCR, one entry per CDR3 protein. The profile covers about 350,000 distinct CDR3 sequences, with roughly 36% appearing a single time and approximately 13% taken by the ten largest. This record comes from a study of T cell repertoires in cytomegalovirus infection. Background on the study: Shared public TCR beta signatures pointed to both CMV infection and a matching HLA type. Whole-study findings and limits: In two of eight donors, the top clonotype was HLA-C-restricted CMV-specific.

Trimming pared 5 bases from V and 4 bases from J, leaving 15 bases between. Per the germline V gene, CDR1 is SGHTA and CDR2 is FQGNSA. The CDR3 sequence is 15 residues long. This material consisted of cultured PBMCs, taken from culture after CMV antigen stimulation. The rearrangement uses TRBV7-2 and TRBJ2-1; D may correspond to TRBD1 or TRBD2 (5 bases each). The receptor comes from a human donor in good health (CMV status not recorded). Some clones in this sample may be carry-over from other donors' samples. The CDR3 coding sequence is TGTGCCAGCAGCAAGGGGACCTCCTTGTACAATGAGCAGTTCTTC. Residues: CASSKGTSLYNEQFF. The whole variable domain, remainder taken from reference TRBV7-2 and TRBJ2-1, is GAGVSQSPSNKVTEKGKDVELRCDPISGHTALYWYRQSLGQGLEFLIYFQGNSAPDKSGLPSDRFSAERTGGSVSTLTIQRTQQEDSAVYLCASSKGTSLYNEQFFGPGTRLTVL.